Listed below are T cell receptor beta chains from one sample, sequenced in a study of blood T cell repertoires in COVID-19. Assay: immunoSEQ multiplex PCR; the TCRdb copy retains only in-frame clones and omits some. Of 300,000 to 450,000 clones listed, around nine tenths were seen once; the top ten hold 1.2%. Sequenced sample: PBMCs or T cells enriched from blood (not recorded which). These receptors came from a woman in her late teens or twenties who had recovered from COVID-19. Both conserved end residues are trimmed from each CDR3. The order of the fields is CDR3 protein, J gene, V gene.

CDR3: ASSLTAGMGETQY
J: TRBJ2-5
V: TRBV5-1

CDR3: ASSPSVGQGASRYGYT
J: TRBJ1-2
V: TRBV7-9

CDR3: ASSLYRADQPQH
J: TRBJ1-5
V: TRBV28

CDR3: ALLGQGERETQY
J: TRBJ2-5
V: TRBV25-1

CDR3: ASSRDRVGSPLH
J: TRBJ1-6
V: TRBV5-6

CDR3: ASTKTGYSPLH
J: TRBJ1-6
V: TRBV27

CDR3: ASRLQEKLF
J: TRBJ1-4
V: TRBV7-9

CDR3: ATSDSRTAAQVTDTQY
J: TRBJ2-3
V: TRBV24-1

CDR3: ASSPGQGESPLH
J: TRBJ1-6
V: TRBV7-9

CDR3: ASRDRVNSPLH
J: TRBJ1-6
V: TRBV2

CDR3: ASSLAGGVGGYT
J: TRBJ1-2
V: TRBV7-2

CDR3: ASSSPGGALDGYT
J: TRBJ1-2
V: TRBV5-4

CDR3: ASSSGQVWAYEQY
J: TRBJ2-7
V: TRBV5-1

CDR3: ASSLLGGKDGYT
J: TRBJ1-2
V: TRBV28

CDR3: ASSERGGTDTQY
J: TRBJ2-3
V: TRBV6-4

CDR3: ASSSDRNNSPLH
J: TRBJ1-6
V: TRBV13

CDR3: ATGQYEQY
J: TRBJ2-7
V: TRBV6-5

CDR3: ASSQENLAAYGYT
J: TRBJ1-2
V: TRBV4-1

CDR3: AWTPRWADPSTDTQY
J: TRBJ2-3
V: TRBV30

CDR3: ASSFPGFAEAF
J: TRBJ1-1
V: TRBV5-4

CDR3: SLQDPQEQF
J: TRBJ2-1
V: TRBV29-1

CDR3: ASSPPQGQGSGYEQY
J: TRBJ2-7
V: TRBV18

CDR3: AWSPSSNQPQH
J: TRBJ1-5
V: TRBV30

CDR3: ASSFQGTGELF
J: TRBJ2-2
V: TRBV5-8

CDR3: ASSFLNNEQF
J: TRBJ2-1
V: TRBV28

CDR3: ASSIQGTGSLLEQY
J: TRBJ2-7
V: TRBV19

CDR3: ASRPDSTNSPLH
J: TRBJ1-6
V: TRBV7-9

CDR3: ASSFGTGGYGYT
J: TRBJ1-2
V: TRBV19

CDR3: AWSVGRNYGYT
J: TRBJ1-2
V: TRBV30

CDR3: ASSQEPGIPNTGELF
J: TRBJ2-2
V: TRBV4-3

CDR3: ASRLPAAYEQY
J: TRBJ2-7
V: TRBV11-2

CDR3: ASSYSTGRRAF
J: TRBJ1-1
V: TRBV6-5

CDR3: ASSAGLGEQY
J: TRBJ2-7
V: TRBV5-6

CDR3: ASNIAVGGRVGGYT
J: TRBJ1-2
V: TRBV5-6

CDR3: AWTYGYEQY
J: TRBJ2-7
V: TRBV30

CDR3: ASSPSTGRNEKLF
J: TRBJ1-4
V: TRBV3-1/TRBV3-2

CDR3: ASSEVGTGYYEQY
J: TRBJ2-7
V: TRBV2

CDR3: ASRPLGIESGNEQF
J: TRBJ2-1
V: TRBV5-1

CDR3: ASSYNVRGNGYT
J: TRBJ1-2
V: TRBV6-5

CDR3: ASRGTGRRGETQY
J: TRBJ2-5
V: TRBV27

CDR3: ATIGERRTEAF
J: TRBJ1-1
V: TRBV15